A few counts support the clone carrying this T cell receptor beta chain. Its matching antigen is unknown. Unique molecular identifiers featured in how the TCRbeta library was prepared. Using its own MiXCR run on the PCR reads, TCRdb lists one record per CDR3 protein. This sample has 250,000 to 350,000 distinct CDR3 sequences, with more than 20% found just once. This specimen comes from a study of T-cell reconstitution after alpha-beta-depleted transplantation in children. Study observations and caveats: From newly produced T cells came most of the T-cell counts and diversity one year after transplant. By about two months after transplant, alpha-beta T cells reportedly arose from several hundred graft clones that had expanded. In some patients, recipient T cells and intrathymic progenitors surviving conditioning explained high day-60 diversity.

Looked up from germline, CDR1 is DFQATT and CDR2 is SNEGSKA (reference sequence). The V gene lost 0 bases and the J gene lost 0 bases, with 8 bases spanning the gap. This CDR3 is built from 14 residues. Sequencing was performed on PBMCs, mostly from graft donor cells, taken 180 days after TCRalphabeta/CD19-depleted stem cell transplant. The receptor comes from a male patient aged 5 to 17 who had a stem cell transplant for acute lymphoblastic leukemia, so the T cells may come from the graft donor. The chain employs TRBV20-1 and TRBJ1-1; D call uncertain. CDR3 amino acids: CSARDLTLNTEAFF. For the CDR3, the DNA is TGCAGTGCTAGAGATTTGACCCTGAACACTGAAGCTTTCTTT.